Each of the 26 T cell receptor beta chains below was sequenced from the same sample in a study of blood T cell repertoires in COVID-19. TCRdb keeps only in-frame clones here, not all; method: immunoSEQ multiplex PCR. This table has around 140,000 clones, over 65% appearing once. Specimen: PBMCs or T cells enriched from blood (not recorded which). Receptor source: a woman between 45 and 60 years old who had recovered from COVID-19.

The chain is built from TRBV5-1 and TRBJ2-1; D might be TRBD2 (6 bases). V was shortened by 0 bases and J by 3 bases, with 10 bases between the two germline ends. The CDR3 runs to 15 residues. Germline values: CDR1 SGHRS, CDR2 YFSETQ. Written as DNA, the CDR3 is TGCGCCAGCAGCTTGGAGGGACTGCACTACAATGAGCAGTTCTTC. This codes for CASSLEGLHYNEQFF.

This clone turned up a few times. The V gene is TRBV11-3, the J gene TRBJ2-1, with TRBD2 matching 7 bases. Germline V gene lookup returns CDR1 SGHNT and CDR2 YENEEA. Trimming took 1 base from V and 0 from J; bases not matched to a gene: 6. This CDR3 has 17 residues. CDR3 bases: TGTGCCAGCAGCTTAGGCGTAGCGGGCAGCTCCTACAATGAGCAGTTCTTC. As protein: CASSLGVAGSSYNEQFF.

The chain has TRBV24-1 and TRBJ2-2; 7 bases are shared with TRBD1. V gave up 1 base and J gave up 1 base; unmatched junction bases: 14. The germline gives CDR1 KGHDR, CDR2 SFDVKD. CDR3 length: 20 amino acids. The CDR3: CATSDFSWLSGTVNTGELFF. Written as DNA, the CDR3 is TGTGCCACCAGTGATTTTTCGTGGTTATCCGGGACAGTGAACACCGGGGAGCTGTTTTTT.

The rearrangement links TRBV15 to TRBJ1-2; no firm D call. CDR3 length: 12 residues. Trimming removed 0 bases at V and 13 bases at J, with 12 bases between. The germline gives CDR1 LNHNV, CDR2 YYDKDF (reference sequence). As DNA, the CDR3 is TGTGCCACCAGCAGAGATTGGCGGGAGCGCACCTTC. As protein: CATSRDWRERTF.

The V and J genes are TRBV5-6 and TRBJ1-2; 7 nucleotides agree with TRBD1. This CDR3 is 15 amino acids long. CDR1 and CDR2 from the germline V gene are SGHDT and YYEEEE. Trimming cost V 4 bases and J 0 bases; bases outside gene matches: 6. The CDR3 nucleotides read TGTGCCAGCAGCGAGGGACAGATAGCTAACTATGGCTACACCTTC. It specifies CASSEGQIANYGYTF.

The rearrangement links TRBV1 to TRBJ2-1; the D call TRBD2 from the table was never checked on the DNA. TRBV1 is deemed a pseudogene. The CDR3 length is 16 residues. CDR3 DNA sequence: TGCACCAGCAGCCAAGCCGGGACTAGCGGATACAATGAGCAGTTCTTC. Its translation is CTSSQAGTSGYNEQFF.

The chain recombines TRBV5-1 with TRBJ2-7; D might be TRBD2 (7 bases). The CDR3 length is 15 residues. Germline V lookup: CDR1 SGHRS, CDR2 YFSETQ. V was cut by 4 bases and J by 3 bases, with 17 bases left in between. Here the CDR3 DNA reads TGCGCCAGCAGCCCAAGAGAGGGAGGGGGCTACGAGCAGTACTTC. This codes for CASSPREGGGYEQYF.

The J gene is TRBJ2-2, the V gene TRBV11-3; 8 bases line up with TRBD1. In germline, CDR1 is SGHNT, CDR2 YENEEA. The ends lost 6 bases at V and 0 bases at J; junction bases unmatched: 3. This CDR3 comprises 15 residues. CDR3 DNA: TGTGCCAGCAGTAACAGGGGGACGAACACCGGGGAGCTGTTTTTT. Encoded protein: CASSNRGTNTGELFF.

The rearrangement joins TRBV5-5 to TRBJ1-5; 7 nucleotides align to TRBD1. Germline-derived CDR1 and CDR2 are SGHKS and YYEKEE (reference sequence). The CDR3 totals 15 residues. Trimming at V came to 1 base and at J to 5 bases, leaving 6 bases not matched to a gene. CDR3 protein: CASSLQGGGDQPQHF. The CDR3 region has the DNA TGTGCCAGCAGCTTGCAAGGAGGGGGCGATCAGCCCCAGCATTTT.

The CDR3 nucleotides are TGTGCCAGCAGCTTTTCTAGCTCGGACAATGAGCAGTTCTTC. It specifies CASSFSSSDNEQFF. The chain joins TRBV7-2 to TRBJ2-1; perhaps TRBD2 as D (5 bases). The length of the CDR3 is 14 residues. Trimming stripped 3 bases from V and 5 bases from J, with 11 bases between. Germline V CDR1 and CDR2: SGHTA, FQGNSA.

The chain links TRBV5-1 to TRBJ1-1; tentatively, D is TRBD1 (6 bases). CDR3 length: 16 amino acids. Germline V gene data show CDR1 as SGHRS and CDR2 as YFSETQ. The V end lost 2 bases, the J end lost 1 base, and 15 bases lay between the germline ends. The CDR3 region is CASSFPRMGANTEAFF. In nucleotides, the CDR3 is TGCGCCAGCAGCTTCCCCAGGATGGGGGCGAACACTGAAGCTTTCTTT. Filled out from reference TRBV5-1 and TRBJ1-1, the complete variable domain reads KAGVTQTPRYLIKTRGQQVTLSCSPISGHRSVSWYQQTPGQGLQFLFEYFSETQRNKGNFPGRFSGRQFSNSRSEMNVSTLELGDSALYLCASSFPRMGANTEAFFGQGTRLTVV.

The chain uses TRBV6-5 and TRBJ1-5; a possible D gene is TRBD1 (5 bases). Trimming removed 8 bases from V and 2 bases from J, with 16 bases in between. The CDR3 runs to 15 residues. Germline CDR1 and CDR2: MNHEY and SVGAGI. The CDR3 DNA reads TGTGCCAGCCATATGGACATATTTGGCAATCAGCCCCAGCATTTT. The encoded protein is CASHMDIFGNQPQHF.

Only one count was recorded for this clone. This chain uses TRBV28 with TRBJ1-5, with TRBD1 matching over 7 bases. The CDR3 runs to 18 residues. The germline CDR1 and CDR2 sequences are MDHEN and SYDVKM. Trimming cost V 5 bases and J 6 bases; bases outside gene matches: 19. The CDR3, as DNA: TGTGCCAGCAGTCTCCTAGGACAGGACGATTTCGAGGGTCAGCCCCAGCATTTT. Amino acids: CASSLLGQDDFEGQPQHF.

The gene calls are TRBV14 and TRBJ2-1, with 8 positions matching TRBD2. Germline V gives CDR1 SGHDN, CDR2 FVKESK. The CDR3 runs to 14 residues. V trimming: 7 bases; J trimming: 5 bases; junction bases outside the gene matches: 7. As DNA, the CDR3 is TGTGCCAGCAACCGGGGGGGCCCAAACAATGAGCAGTTCTTC. Its translation: CASNRGGPNNEQFF.

This sequence joins TRBV19 and TRBJ2-7; tentative D call: TRBD2 (6 bases). The CDR3 sequence is 16 residues long. The germline CDR1 and CDR2 sequences are LNHDA and SQIVND (reference sequence). V was clipped by 5 bases and J by 0 bases, with 17 bases between them. The CDR3 loop is CASSVPRRGSSYEQYF. In DNA, the CDR3 is TGTGCCAGTAGTGTCCCCCGCCGGGGGAGCTCCTACGAGCAGTACTTC. The full variable domain, rest sourced from reference TRBV19 and TRBJ2-7, is DGGITQSPKYLFRKEGQNVTLSCEQNLNHDAMYWYRQDPGQGLRLIYYSQIVNDFQKGDIAEGYSVSREKKESFPLTVTSAQKNPTAFYLCASSVPRRGSSYEQYFGPGTRLTVT.

The genes are TRBV7-8 and TRBJ1-2; no reliable D call. CDR3 length equals 15 residues. V dropped 1 base and J dropped 6 bases, with 15 bases sitting between them. CDR1 and CDR2 (germline): SGHVS, FQNEAQ. Here the CDR3 reads CASSLDGVLGDGYTF. CDR3 coding DNA: TGTGCCAGCAGCTTAGACGGGGTTCTGGGAGATGGCTACACCTTC.

The CDR3 sequence is CASSGRDRVPYEQYV. The DNA of the CDR3 is TGCGCCAGCAGCGGCCGGGACAGGGTACCCTACGAGCAGTACGTC. V usage is TRBV5-1 and J usage is TRBJ2-7; 9 nucleotides line up with TRBD1. Trimming cost V 4 bases and J 2 bases; bases outside gene matches: 7. This CDR3 region has 15 residues. Germline values: CDR1 SGHRS, CDR2 YFSETQ.

The chain couples TRBV28 to TRBJ2-1; 7 bases match TRBD2. The CDR3 sequence is 14 residues long. Germline lookup yields CDR1 MDHEN and CDR2 SYDVKM. The junction had 3 bases not matched to a gene; V was cut back by 7 bases and J by 0 bases. The CDR3 bases are TGTGCCAGCACTAGCGGTAGCTCCTACAATGAGCAGTTCTTC. It codes for CASTSGSSYNEQFF.

The J gene is TRBJ1-4, the V gene TRBV20-1, with 8 bases identical to TRBD1. The CDR3 loop spans 13 amino acids. Germline trimming cut 3 bases from V and 8 bases from J; bases unmatched to any gene: 5. Germline V gene lookup returns CDR1 DFQATT and CDR2 SNEGSKA (reference sequence). The chain's CDR3 is CSASRQGREKLFF. The CDR3 nucleotides are TGCAGTGCTAGTCGACAGGGGAGGGAAAAACTGTTTTTT.

The V call is TRBV6-5, the J call TRBJ1-4; TRBD1 is a possible D gene (6 bases). From germline, CDR1 is MNHEY and CDR2 SVGAGI. The CDR3 contains 15 residues. Between the trimmed V and J ends, which lost 6 bases and 0 bases, there was a span of 11 bases. The chain's CDR3 is CASRATGATNEKLFF. CDR3 sequence (DNA): TGTGCCAGCAGGGCGACAGGCGCAACTAATGAAAAACTGTTTTTT.

This clone was seen more than once but under ten times. The chain carries TRBV19 and TRBJ2-1; maybe TRBD1 (5 bases). Per germline, CDR1 LNHDA and CDR2 SQIVND (reference sequence). Trimming removed 5 bases from V and 7 bases from J, with 12 bases in between. This CDR3 spans 13 amino acids. The CDR3 bases are TGTGCCAGTAGTTTACCGAACAGGAATGAGCAGTTCTTC. It codes for CASSLPNRNEQFF.

The chain employs TRBV6-4 and TRBJ1-5; D unclear. This CDR3 has 13 residues. V was trimmed by 6 bases and J by 3 bases, leaving 9 bases between them. Germline V lookup: CDR1 MRHNA, CDR2 SNTAGT. For the CDR3, the DNA is TGTGCCAGCAGCCTCGAGGACAATCAGCCCCAGCATTTT. The encoded protein is CASSLEDNQPQHF.

This clone showed up just a few times. V is TRBV11-2 and J is TRBJ2-2, with D unresolved. The V end lost 7 bases, the J end lost 0 bases, and 6 bases lay between the germline ends. This CDR3 comprises 13 residues. The V gene's germline CDR1 is SGHAT and CDR2 FQNNGV. CDR3 loop: CASIEPNTGELFF. DNA of the CDR3: TGTGCCAGCATTGAGCCGAACACCGGGGAGCTGTTTTTT.

The rearrangement links TRBV11-2 to TRBJ2-3, with 7 bases lining up with TRBD2. The CDR3 extends over 14 amino acids. From germline, CDR1 is SGHAT and CDR2 FQNNGV. V shed 8 bases and J 4 bases; nucleotides not matched to a gene: 9. CDR3 coding DNA: TGTGCCAGCGGACAACTAGCGAAGCCAGATACGCAGTATTTT. It yields the protein CASGQLAKPDTQYF.

This chain uses TRBV18 with TRBJ1-1; TRBD1 is a possible D gene (5 bases). From germline, CDR1 is KGHSH and CDR2 LQKENI. The V and J ends lost 3 bases and 3 bases respectively, with 8 bases between them. This CDR3 has 13 residues. In DNA, the CDR3 is TGTGCCAGCTCACCTGGGGCGGACACTGAAGCTTTCTTT. This sequence encodes CASSPGADTEAFF.

This chain uses TRBV28 with TRBJ2-1, with no clear D. Germline assignment: CDR1 MDHEN and CDR2 SYDVKM. The CDR3 loop spans 14 amino acids. V was pared by 8 bases and J by 7 bases, with 18 bases between. In DNA form, the CDR3 reads TGTGCCAGCGACTCACACCGGAGACGGAATGAGCAGTTCTTC. Protein: CASDSHRRRNEQFF.